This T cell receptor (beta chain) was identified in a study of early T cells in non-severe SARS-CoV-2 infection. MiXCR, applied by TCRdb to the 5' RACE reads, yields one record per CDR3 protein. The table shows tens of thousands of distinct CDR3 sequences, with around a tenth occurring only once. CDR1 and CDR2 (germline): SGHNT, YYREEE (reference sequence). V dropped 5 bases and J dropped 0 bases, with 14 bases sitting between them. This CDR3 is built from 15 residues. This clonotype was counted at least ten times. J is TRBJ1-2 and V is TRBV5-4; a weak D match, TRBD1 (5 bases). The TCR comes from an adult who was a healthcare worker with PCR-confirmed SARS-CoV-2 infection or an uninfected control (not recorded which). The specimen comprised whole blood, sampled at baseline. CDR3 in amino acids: CASREGAYPNYGYTF. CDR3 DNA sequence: TGTGCCAGCAGAGAAGGGGCGTATCCTAACTATGGCTACACCTTC.